Presented here are 27 T cell receptor beta chains from one specimen sequenced in a study of blood T cell repertoires in COVID-19 (dated by TCRdb to 2020 to 2021). Library prep was done by the immunoSEQ multiplex PCR assay. TCRdb mirrors the immuneACCESS table, restricted to in-frame sequences. Some clones are absent from its copies; in checked studies, under half trace to an unresolved V gene, and the reason for the others is unknown. This sample comprises fewer than 120,000 clones, approximately 90% of them detected only once. The ten largest make up 3% to 3.5% of the sample. Sequencing was done on a sample of peripheral blood. These receptors all come from a woman aged 50 to 65 with acute or convalescent COVID-19.

The V call is TRBV23-1, the J call TRBJ1-6; 11 nucleotides align to TRBD1. TRBV23-1 carries the ORF label, with uncertain function. The CDR3 spans 17 residues. J gave up 7 bases and V 2 bases, and 7 bases lay outside the gene matches. The CDR3 region is CASSQRRGQGENSPLHF. The CDR3 DNA follows: TGCGCCAGCAGTCAAAGGCGGGGACAGGGGGAAAATTCACCCCTCCACTTT.

J is TRBJ1-1 and V is TRBV19; possible D gene TRBD1, 6 bases. The V and J ends lost 5 bases and 11 bases respectively, with 12 bases between them. The length of the CDR3 is 11 residues. The V gene's germline CDR1 is LNHDA and CDR2 SQIVND (reference sequence). CDR3 nucleotides: TGTGCCAGTAGTGACAGGTTGAGGGCTTTCTTT. This encodes CASSDRLRAFF.

This clone was seen just once. A junction boundary mismatches the germline segment, possibly from a read error. The V gene is TRBV18, the J gene TRBJ2-1, with 11 bases lining up with TRBD2. The CDR3 runs to 16 residues. Looked up from germline, CDR1 is KGHSH and CDR2 is LQKENI. In DNA form, the CDR3 reads TGTGCCAGCTCAACACCCCCTAGCGGGAGGAGGAATGAGCAGTTCTTC. Protein: CASSTPPSGRRNEQFF.

This chain links TRBV7-9 with TRBJ1-1; D ambiguous. Germline V CDR1 and CDR2: SEHNR, FQNEAQ (reference sequence). The CDR3 covers 14 residues. The ends were cut back, 5 bases at V and 6 bases at J, with 16 bases in the middle. The CDR3, as DNA: TGTGCCAGCAGCCCTTCTGTAGGGCGGGCTGAAGCTTTCTTT. Translation gives CASSPSVGRAEAFF.

This sequence joins TRBV11-3 and TRBJ2-1; maybe TRBD1 (5 bases). Germline CDR1 SGHNT, CDR2 YENEEA. V lost 5 bases and J lost 4, with 15 bases in between. CDR3 length: 15 residues. This CDR3 reads CASSPSQGSYNEQFF. The CDR3 DNA sequence: TGTGCCAGCAGCCCCAGCCAGGGAAGTTACAATGAGCAGTTCTTC.

This clone showed up just a few times. The chain couples TRBV28 to TRBJ2-7; TRBD2 aligns across 13 bases. The CDR3 loop spans 14 amino acids. The germline V gene has CDR1 MDHEN and CDR2 SYDVKM. J lost 5 bases, V lost 6 bases, and 4 bases had no gene match. The CDR3 region is CASRTSGRIHEQYF. The DNA for the CDR3 is TGTGCCAGCAGGACTAGCGGGAGGATCCACGAGCAGTACTTC. Looking up the rest from reference TRBV28 and TRBJ2-7 gives the full variable domain: DVKVTQSSRYLVKRTGEKVFLECVQDMDHENMFWYRQDPGLGLRLIYFSYDVKMKEKGDIPEGYSVSREKKERFSLILESASTNQTSMYLCASRTSGRIHEQYFGPGTRLTVT.

This clone was seen repeatedly, ten times or more. V usage is TRBV6-1 and J usage is TRBJ1-4; 9 bases fit TRBD1. Germline-derived CDR1 and CDR2 are MNHNS and SASEGT. This CDR3 has 14 residues. The V segment lost 1 base and the J segment 7 bases; nucleotides outside the gene matches: 1. CDR3 amino acids: CASSEGTGVEKLFF. The CDR3, as DNA: TGTGCCAGCAGTGAAGGGACAGGGGTTGAAAAACTGTTTTTT.

This clone was seen a single time. The J gene is TRBJ2-7, the V gene TRBV15, with D unclear. Germline loops: CDR1 LNHNV, CDR2 YYDKDF (reference sequence). V lost 1 base and J 2 bases, leaving 9 bases between the germline ends. The CDR3 runs to 14 residues. CDR3 DNA sequence: TGTGCCACCAGCAGAGCGCGAGATGCCTACGAGCAGTACTTC. Amino acids: CATSRARDAYEQYF.

The rearrangement joins TRBV5-6 to TRBJ1-2, with D possibly being TRBD1 (6 bases). Trimming removed 2 bases from V and 0 bases from J, with 14 bases in between. This CDR3 region has 16 residues. Germline CDR1 and CDR2: SGHDT and YYEEEE. The CDR3: CASSFMTGQANYGYTF. The DNA of the CDR3 is TGTGCCAGCAGCTTTATGACAGGCCAAGCTAACTATGGCTACACCTTC.

The rearrangement links TRBV10-3 to TRBJ1-6; 8 positions agree with TRBD1. Per the germline V gene, CDR1 is ENHRY and CDR2 is SYGVKD. This CDR3 spans 16 amino acids. Trimming removed 4 bases from V and 4 bases from J; junction bases left unmatched: 6. CDR3 sequence (DNA): TGTGCCATCAGTGGGCAGGGGGCAGGATATAATTCACCCCTCCACTTT. This translates into CAISGQGAGYNSPLHF.

This chain uses TRBV6-5 with TRBJ2-7; TRBD2 matches at 8 bases. Trimming removed 6 bases from V and 2 bases from J; junction bases left unmatched: 9. Germline assignment: CDR1 MNHEY and CDR2 SVGAGI. The CDR3 sequence is 15 residues long. The CDR3 nucleotides are TGTGCCAGCAGCCTCGCGGGGGGAGGGGCCTACGAGCAGTACTTC. Protein: CASSLAGGGAYEQYF.

Note on this clone: The identical CDR3 is also encoded by other nucleotide sequences in the sample. This chain joins TRBV12-3 or TRBV12-4 and TRBJ1-1; D gene uncertain. Deletions cut 6 bases from V and 3 bases from J, with 5 bases between. The CDR3 is made up of 11 amino acids. CDR3 nucleotide sequence: TGTGCCAGCAGCCAATACACTGAAGCTTTCTTT. As protein: CASSQYTEAFF.

The chain couples TRBV19 to TRBJ1-2; 7 bases are a match to TRBD1. CDR1 and CDR2 from the germline V gene are LNHDA and SQIVND (reference sequence). The CDR3 spans 14 residues. J was trimmed by 7 bases and V by 3 bases; bases with no gene match: 8. CDR3 nucleotides: TGTGCCAGTAGTATTCATACAGGGGAGGTTGGCTACACCTTC. This encodes CASSIHTGEVGYTF.

V gene TRBV5-1 combines with J gene TRBJ2-3, with 10 nucleotides matching TRBD2. This CDR3 has 19 residues. Unmatched junction bases numbered 10, after V lost 0 bases and J lost 0 bases. The germline V gene has CDR1 SGHRS and CDR2 YFSETQ. CDR3 region: CASSLGAGGGRGSTDTQYF. DNA for the CDR3: TGCGCCAGCAGCTTGGGAGCGGGAGGGGGCCGAGGTAGCACAGATACGCAGTATTTT.

V gene TRBV27 combines with J gene TRBJ2-7, with a tentative D call TRBD2 (5 bases). The CDR3 has 16 residues. Deletions cut 4 bases from V and 5 bases from J, with 21 bases between. Germline V gene sequence: CDR1 MNHEY, CDR2 SMNVEV (reference sequence). Written as DNA, the CDR3 is TGTGCCAGCAGTTCCCCTCTGCGAGGGTTTCCCCACGAGCAGTACTTC. Translating gives CASSSPLRGFPHEQYF.

J is TRBJ2-6 and V is TRBV5-8; D gene unclear. The CDR3 has 16 amino acids. CDR1 is SGHTS and CDR2 is YDEGEE in the germline V gene. Between the trimmed V and J ends, which lost 0 bases and 0 bases, there was a span of 7 bases. The CDR3 DNA sequence: TGTGCCAGCAGCTTGGGACTGAACTCTGGGGCCAACGTCCTGACTTTC. It yields the protein CASSLGLNSGANVLTF.

This chain joins TRBV30 and TRBJ1-5; 10 bases fit TRBD1. Germline trimming cut 3 bases from V and 5 bases from J; bases unmatched to any gene: 4. The length of the CDR3 is 14 residues. Germline CDR1 GTSNPN, CDR2 SVGIG (reference sequence). CDR3 DNA sequence: TGTGCCTGGAGAGGACAGGGGGGGTATCAGCCCCAGCATTTT. It specifies CAWRGQGGYQPQHF.

The rearrangement links TRBV19 to TRBJ2-3; 9 bases fit TRBD1. The ends lost 4 bases at V and 9 bases at J; junction bases unmatched: 5. The CDR3 is 13 residues long. CDR1 and CDR2 (germline): LNHDA, SQIVND (reference sequence). This chain's CDR3 is CASSTTGTGTQYF. CDR3 bases: TGTGCCAGTAGTACCACCGGGACAGGGACGCAGTATTTT.

CDR3 region: CASRSAAGGAETQYF. The DNA of the CDR3 is TGTGCCAGCAGGTCAGCGGCTGGAGGGGCAGAGACCCAGTACTTC. The chain carries TRBV14 and TRBJ2-5; perhaps TRBD2 as D (6 bases). Deletions cut 6 bases from V and 4 bases from J, with 18 bases between. The CDR3 loop spans 15 amino acids. Looked up from germline, CDR1 is SGHDN and CDR2 is FVKESK.

The rearrangement links TRBV28 to TRBJ1-4; D is ambiguous. Germline V gene lookup returns CDR1 MDHEN and CDR2 SYDVKM. CDR3 size: 12 residues. Trimming took 7 bases from V and 7 from J, leaving 10 bases between them. The CDR3 sequence is CASMSVAEKLFF. The CDR3 DNA is TGTGCCAGCATGAGCGTGGCTGAAAAACTGTTTTTT.

The rearrangement joins TRBV19 to TRBJ2-1; the match to TRBD2 covers 7 bases. The V gene end was trimmed by 7 bases and the J gene end by 8 bases; junction bases not matched to a gene: 14. Per the germline V gene, CDR1 is LNHDA and CDR2 is SQIVND (reference sequence). CDR3 size: 15 residues. In nucleotides, the CDR3 is TGTGCCAGTACCCCAGGTGGCGGGGGACGGGATGAGCAGTTCTTC. Its translation is CASTPGGGGRDEQFF.

CDR3 loop: CASSEWTDYNSPLHF. CDR3 sequence (DNA): TGCGCCAGCAGTGAATGGACAGACTATAATTCACCCCTCCACTTT. The rearrangement uses TRBV10-1 and TRBJ1-6; tentatively, D is TRBD1 (6 bases). Germline V CDR1 and CDR2: WNHNN, SYGVQD (reference sequence). Trimming stripped 3 bases from V and 3 bases from J, with 9 bases between. This CDR3 region has 15 residues.

The genes are TRBV21-1 and TRBJ2-7; the DNA was not used to check the table's D call, TRBD1. TRBV21-1 is classified as a pseudogene. The CDR3 extends over 17 amino acids. CDR3 loop: CASSKACGAGAINEQYF. In DNA, the CDR3 is TGTGCCAGCAGCAAAGCTTGTGGGGCAGGGGCTATCAACGAGCAGTACTTC.

The chain couples TRBV5-1 to TRBJ2-3; 11 nucleotides align to TRBD2. The CDR3 covers 17 residues. From germline, CDR1 is SGHRS and CDR2 YFSETQ. The V gene end was trimmed by 4 bases and the J gene end by 2 bases; junction bases not matched to a gene: 9. Written as DNA, the CDR3 is TGCGCCAGCAGCCCCCGACTAGCGGGACGCTCCACAGATACGCAGTATTTT. Its translation is CASSPRLAGRSTDTQYF. Together with reference TRBV5-1 and TRBJ2-3, the CDR3 gives the full variable domain: KAGVTQTPRYLIKTRGQQVTLSCSPISGHRSVSWYQQTPGQGLQFLFEYFSETQRNKGNFPGRFSGRQFSNSRSEMNVSTLELGDSALYLCASSPRLAGRSTDTQYFGPGTRLTVL.

The chain joins TRBV7-9 to TRBJ1-5; no clear D gene. This CDR3 contains 15 residues. V was shortened by 2 bases and J by 6 bases, with 14 bases between the two germline ends. From germline, CDR1 is SEHNR and CDR2 FQNEAQ (reference sequence). This chain's CDR3 is CASSLIGGEGQPQHF. In nucleotides, the CDR3 is TGTGCCAGCAGCTTAATCGGCGGGGAGGGTCAGCCCCAGCATTTT. Full variable domain (rest looked up from reference TRBV7-9 and TRBJ1-5): DTGVSQNPRHKITKRGQNVTFRCDPISEHNRLYWYRQTLGQGPEFLTYFQNEAQLEKSRLLSDRFSAERPKGSFSTLEIQRTEQGDSAMYLCASSLIGGEGQPQHFGDGTRLSIL.

This rearrangement joins TRBV18 to TRBJ1-1, with D possibly being TRBD1 (5 bases). V dropped 2 bases and J dropped 2 bases, with 9 bases sitting between them. In germline, CDR1 is KGHSH, CDR2 LQKENI. The CDR3 is made up of 14 amino acids. This CDR3 reads CASSPVGANTEAFF. Here the CDR3 DNA reads TGTGCCAGCTCACCAGTTGGGGCAAACACTGAAGCTTTCTTT.

The chain has TRBV18 and TRBJ2-2; 9 bases map to TRBD1. CDR1 is KGHSH and CDR2 is LQKENI in the germline V gene. Unmatched junction bases numbered 14, after V lost 5 bases and J lost 1 base. The CDR3 loop spans 19 amino acids. The CDR3: CASSSGTGTPRKNTGELFF. The DNA for the CDR3 is TGTGCCAGCTCATCTGGGACAGGGACCCCCCGAAAGAACACCGGGGAGCTGTTTTTT.